The clone carrying this T cell receptor (beta chain) was seen at least ten times. Specified time point: newly diagnosed GD, antithyroid drugs for less than 3 months. Making the TCR library involved RNA that had been extracted from PBMCs. Relying on iRepertoire HTBI primers and Arm-PCR of CDR3 regions, the team built TCR beta libraries. One entry per CDR3 protein results from TCRdb running MiXCR on the multiplex PCR reads. The sample consists of some 450,000 distinct CDR3 sequences, over 15% of them appearing once. The sample originates from a study of regulatory T cells in long-lasting Graves disease. The overall study: Antithyroid drugs had been taken under 3 months by newly diagnosed Graves' patients.

In germline, CDR1 is SGDLS, CDR2 YYNGEE. Trimming pared 4 bases from V and 8 bases from J, leaving 22 bases between. The CDR3 loop spans 16 amino acids. These sequences were also reported in another study, on T cells in Graves' hyperthyroidism and ophthalmopathy. That study adds: Researchers ran a first-round RT-PCR on the TCR CDR3 using the HTBI primer set. Ophthalmopathy was told apart from stable hyperthyroidism by a 13 V-J model.

The TCR sequence derives from a woman in her twenties or thirties with Graves disease. The gene calls are TRBV9 and TRBJ2-1; tentative D call: TRBD2 (7 bases). The material was peripheral blood mononuclear cells (PBMCs), obtained at new diagnosis, from a patient treated with antithyroid drugs. The CDR3 coding sequence is TGTGCCAGCAGCCTAGGGAAGGGGGGGTCTTCCGATGAGCAGTTCTTC. It encodes CASSLGKGGSSDEQFF.